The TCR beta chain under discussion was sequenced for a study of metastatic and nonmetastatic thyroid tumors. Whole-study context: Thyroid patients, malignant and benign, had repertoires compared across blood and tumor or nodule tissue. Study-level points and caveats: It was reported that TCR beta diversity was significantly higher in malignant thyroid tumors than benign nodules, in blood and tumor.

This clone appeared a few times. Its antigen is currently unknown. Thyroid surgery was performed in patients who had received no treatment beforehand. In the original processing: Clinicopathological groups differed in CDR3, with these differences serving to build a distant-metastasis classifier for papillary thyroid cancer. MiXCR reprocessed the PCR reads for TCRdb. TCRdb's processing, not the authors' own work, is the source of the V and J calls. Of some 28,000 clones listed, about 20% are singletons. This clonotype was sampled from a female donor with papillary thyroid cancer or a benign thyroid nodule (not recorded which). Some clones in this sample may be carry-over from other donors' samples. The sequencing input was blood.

The DNA of the CDR3 is TGTGCCAGTAGTATCCCTCGGGGGGGACTTTATGGCTACACCTTC. Encoded protein: CASSIPRGGLYGYTF. The chain is built from TRBV19 and TRBJ1-2, with D maybe TRBD1 (5 bases). Germline values: CDR1 LNHDA, CDR2 SQIVND (reference sequence). CDR3 length: 15 residues. Trimming took off 3 bases at V and 5 bases at J, with 16 bases between the two ends.